This TCR beta chain was captured by sequencing in a study of blood T cell repertoires in COVID-19. In the study overall: T cells, B-cell-depleted T cells, or PBMCs provided the cDNA or gDNA that served as material.

The V segment lost 6 bases and the J segment 5 bases; nucleotides outside the gene matches: 10. The germline V gene encodes CDR1 MGHRA and CDR2 YSYEKL. The CDR3 consists of 16 residues. Original methodology: Estimation of nucleated cell counts relied on the amplification of reference gene primers. Generated by immunoSEQ multiplex PCR, the TCRdb table keeps only in-frame clones and is missing some. V, J and clone size are taken as reported in that table, and D and trimming were inferred from the DNA itself. The sample contains 70,000 to 90,000 clones, 83% of which appear only once. Material for sequencing was peripheral blood. The chain carries TRBV4-1 and TRBJ2-3; 11 bases match TRBD2. The clonotype originates from an elderly woman with acute or convalescent COVID-19. The CDR3 nucleotides read TGCGCCAGCAGAGGGGGGCTAGCGGGAGGAGGAGATACGCAGTATTTT. It yields the protein CASRGGLAGGGDTQYF.